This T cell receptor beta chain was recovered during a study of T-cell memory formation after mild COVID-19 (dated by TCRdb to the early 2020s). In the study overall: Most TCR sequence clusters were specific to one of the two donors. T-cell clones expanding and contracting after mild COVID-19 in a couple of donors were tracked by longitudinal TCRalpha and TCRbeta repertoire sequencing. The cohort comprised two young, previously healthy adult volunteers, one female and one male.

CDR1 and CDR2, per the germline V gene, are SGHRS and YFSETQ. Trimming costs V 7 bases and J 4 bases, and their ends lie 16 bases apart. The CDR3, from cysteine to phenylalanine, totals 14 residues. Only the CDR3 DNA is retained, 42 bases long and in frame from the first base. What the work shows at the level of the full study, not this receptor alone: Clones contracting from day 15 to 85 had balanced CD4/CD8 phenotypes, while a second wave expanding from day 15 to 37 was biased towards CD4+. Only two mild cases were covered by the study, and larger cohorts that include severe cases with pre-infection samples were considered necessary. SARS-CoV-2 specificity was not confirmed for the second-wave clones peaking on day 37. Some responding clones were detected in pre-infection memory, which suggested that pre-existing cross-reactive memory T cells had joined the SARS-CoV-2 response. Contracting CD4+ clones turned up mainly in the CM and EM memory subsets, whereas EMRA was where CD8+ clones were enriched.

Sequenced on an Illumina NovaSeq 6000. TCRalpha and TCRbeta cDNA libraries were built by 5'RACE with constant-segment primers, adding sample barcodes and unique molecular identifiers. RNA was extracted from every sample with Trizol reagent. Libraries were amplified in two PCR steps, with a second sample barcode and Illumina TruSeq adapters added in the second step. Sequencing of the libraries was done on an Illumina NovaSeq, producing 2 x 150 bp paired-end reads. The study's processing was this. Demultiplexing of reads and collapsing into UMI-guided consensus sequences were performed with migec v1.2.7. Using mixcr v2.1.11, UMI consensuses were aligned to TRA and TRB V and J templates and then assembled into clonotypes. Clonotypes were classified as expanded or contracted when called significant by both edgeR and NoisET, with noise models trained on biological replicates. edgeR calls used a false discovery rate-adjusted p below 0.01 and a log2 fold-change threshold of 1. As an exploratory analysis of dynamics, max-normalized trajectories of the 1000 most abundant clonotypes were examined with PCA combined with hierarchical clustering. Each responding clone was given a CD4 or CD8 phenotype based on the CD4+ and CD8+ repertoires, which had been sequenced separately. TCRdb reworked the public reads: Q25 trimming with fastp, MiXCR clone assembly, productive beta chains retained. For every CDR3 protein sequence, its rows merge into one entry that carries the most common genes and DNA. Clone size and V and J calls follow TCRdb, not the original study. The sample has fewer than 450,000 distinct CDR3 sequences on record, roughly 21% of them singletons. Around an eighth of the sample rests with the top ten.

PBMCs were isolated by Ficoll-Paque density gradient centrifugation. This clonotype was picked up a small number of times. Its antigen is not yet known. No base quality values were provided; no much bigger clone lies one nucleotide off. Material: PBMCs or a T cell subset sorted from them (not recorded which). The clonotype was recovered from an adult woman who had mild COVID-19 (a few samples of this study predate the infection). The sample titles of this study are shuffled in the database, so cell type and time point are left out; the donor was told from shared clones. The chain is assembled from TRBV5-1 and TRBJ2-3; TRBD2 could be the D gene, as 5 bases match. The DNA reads TGCGCCAGCCCCCAGATCCGAGCGGCAGATACGCAGTATTTT. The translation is CASPQIRAADTQYF.